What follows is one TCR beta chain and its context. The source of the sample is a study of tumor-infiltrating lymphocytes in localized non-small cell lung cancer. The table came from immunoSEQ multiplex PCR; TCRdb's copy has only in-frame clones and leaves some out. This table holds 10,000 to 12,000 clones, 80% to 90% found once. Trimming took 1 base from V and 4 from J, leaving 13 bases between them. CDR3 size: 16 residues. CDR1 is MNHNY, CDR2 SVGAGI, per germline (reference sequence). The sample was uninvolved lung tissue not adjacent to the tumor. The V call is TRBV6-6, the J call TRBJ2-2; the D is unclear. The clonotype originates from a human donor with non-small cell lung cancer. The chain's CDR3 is CASSYWKGSGTGELFF. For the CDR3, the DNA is TGTGCCAGCAGTTACTGGAAGGGATCGGGCACCGGGGAGCTGTTTTTT.